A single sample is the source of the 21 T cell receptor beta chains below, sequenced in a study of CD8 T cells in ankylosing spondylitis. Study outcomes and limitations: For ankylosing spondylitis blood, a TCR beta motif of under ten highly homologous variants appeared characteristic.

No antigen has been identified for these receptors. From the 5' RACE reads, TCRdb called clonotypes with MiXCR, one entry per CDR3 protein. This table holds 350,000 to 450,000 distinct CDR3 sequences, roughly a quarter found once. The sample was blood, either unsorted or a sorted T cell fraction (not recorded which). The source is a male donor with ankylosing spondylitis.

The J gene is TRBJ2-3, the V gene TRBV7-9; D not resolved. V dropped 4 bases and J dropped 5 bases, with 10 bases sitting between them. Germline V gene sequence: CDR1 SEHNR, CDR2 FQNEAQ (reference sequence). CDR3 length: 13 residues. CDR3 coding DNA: TGTGCCAGCAGCTCCCTCGTGATAGATACGCAGTATTTT. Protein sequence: CASSSLVIDTQYF.

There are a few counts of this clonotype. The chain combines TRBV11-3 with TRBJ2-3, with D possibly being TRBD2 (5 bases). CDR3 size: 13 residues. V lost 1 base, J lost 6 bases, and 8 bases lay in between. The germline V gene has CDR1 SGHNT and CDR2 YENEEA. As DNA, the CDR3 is TGTGCCAGCAGCTTAGGGGAGACGGATACGCAGTATTTT. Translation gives CASSLGETDTQYF. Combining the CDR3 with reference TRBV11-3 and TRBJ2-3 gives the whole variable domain EAGVVQSPRYKIIEKKQPVAFWCNPISGHNTLYWYLQNLGQGPELLIRYENEEAVDDSQLPKDRFSAERLKGVDSTLKIQPAELGDSAVYLCASSLGETDTQYFGPGTRLTVL.

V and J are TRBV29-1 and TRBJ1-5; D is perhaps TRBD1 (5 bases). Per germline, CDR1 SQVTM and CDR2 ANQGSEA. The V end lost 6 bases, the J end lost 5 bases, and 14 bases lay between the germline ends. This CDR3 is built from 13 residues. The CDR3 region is CSVRRGGDQPQHF. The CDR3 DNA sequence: TGCAGCGTACGACGTGGGGGGGATCAGCCCCAGCATTTT.

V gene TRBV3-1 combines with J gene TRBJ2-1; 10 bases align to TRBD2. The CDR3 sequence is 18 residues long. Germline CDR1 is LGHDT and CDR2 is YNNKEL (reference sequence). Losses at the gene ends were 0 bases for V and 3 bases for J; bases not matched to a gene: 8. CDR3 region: CASSQDLTSGTNYNEQFF. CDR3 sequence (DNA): TGTGCCAGCAGCCAAGATCTAACTAGCGGGACCAACTACAATGAGCAGTTCTTC.

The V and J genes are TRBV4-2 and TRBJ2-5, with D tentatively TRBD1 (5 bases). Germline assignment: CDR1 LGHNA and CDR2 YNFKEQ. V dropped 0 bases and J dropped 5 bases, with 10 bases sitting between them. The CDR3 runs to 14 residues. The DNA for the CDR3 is TGTGCCAGCAGCCAAGACAGGGTTGGGGAGACCCAGTACTTC. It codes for CASSQDRVGETQYF.

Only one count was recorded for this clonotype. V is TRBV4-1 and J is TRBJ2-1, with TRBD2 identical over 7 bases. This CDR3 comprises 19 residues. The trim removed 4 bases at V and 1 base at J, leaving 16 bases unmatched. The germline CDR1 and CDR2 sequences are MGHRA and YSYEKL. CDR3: CASSPKGPQSGMSYNEQFF. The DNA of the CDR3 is TGCGCCAGCAGCCCAAAGGGCCCACAAAGCGGGATGTCCTACAATGAGCAGTTCTTC.

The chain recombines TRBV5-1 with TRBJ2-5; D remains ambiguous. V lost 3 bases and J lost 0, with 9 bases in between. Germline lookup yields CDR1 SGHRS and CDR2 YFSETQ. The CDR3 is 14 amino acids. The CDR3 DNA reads TGCGCCAGCAGCTGGGCAGGAAACCAAGAGACCCAGTACTTC. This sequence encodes CASSWAGNQETQYF.

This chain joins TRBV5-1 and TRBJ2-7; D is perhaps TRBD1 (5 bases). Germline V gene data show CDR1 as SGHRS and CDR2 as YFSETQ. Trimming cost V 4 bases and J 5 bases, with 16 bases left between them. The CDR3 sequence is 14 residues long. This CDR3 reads CASSLDEGVDEQYF. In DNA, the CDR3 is TGCGCCAGCAGCCTCGACGAAGGGGTTGACGAGCAGTACTTC.

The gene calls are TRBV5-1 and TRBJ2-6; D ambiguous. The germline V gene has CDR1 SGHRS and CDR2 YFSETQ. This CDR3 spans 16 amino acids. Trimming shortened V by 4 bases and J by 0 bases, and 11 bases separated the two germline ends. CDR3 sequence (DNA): TGCGCCAGCAGCACGGACCCGAGCTCTGGGGCCAACGTCCTGACTTTC. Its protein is CASSTDPSSGANVLTF. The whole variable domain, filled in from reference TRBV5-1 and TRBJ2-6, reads KAGVTQTPRYLIKTRGQQVTLSCSPISGHRSVSWYQQTPGQGLQFLFEYFSETQRNKGNFPGRFSGRQFSNSRSEMNVSTLELGDSALYLCASSTDPSSGANVLTFGAGSRLTVL.

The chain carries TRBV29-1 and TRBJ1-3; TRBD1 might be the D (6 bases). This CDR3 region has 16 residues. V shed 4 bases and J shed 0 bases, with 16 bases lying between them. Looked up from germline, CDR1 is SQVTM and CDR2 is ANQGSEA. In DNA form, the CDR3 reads TGCAGCGTTGGGGGGGCAGGGGCCCCCTCTGGAAACACCATATATTTT. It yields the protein CSVGGAGAPSGNTIYF.

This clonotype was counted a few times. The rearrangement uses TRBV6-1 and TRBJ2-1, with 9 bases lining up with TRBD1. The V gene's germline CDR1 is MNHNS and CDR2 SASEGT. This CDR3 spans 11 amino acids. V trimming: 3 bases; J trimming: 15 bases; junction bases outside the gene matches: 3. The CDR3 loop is CASSEDRGLFF. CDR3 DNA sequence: TGTGCCAGCAGTGAGGACAGGGGATTGTTCTTC.

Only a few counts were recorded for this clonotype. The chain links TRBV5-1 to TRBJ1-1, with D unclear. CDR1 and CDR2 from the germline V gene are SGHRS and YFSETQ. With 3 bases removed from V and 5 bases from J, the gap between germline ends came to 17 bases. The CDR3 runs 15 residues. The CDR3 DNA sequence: TGCGCCAGCAGCTCGCAAGACTCCGGCGGGACTGAAGCTTTCTTT. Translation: CASSSQDSGGTEAFF.

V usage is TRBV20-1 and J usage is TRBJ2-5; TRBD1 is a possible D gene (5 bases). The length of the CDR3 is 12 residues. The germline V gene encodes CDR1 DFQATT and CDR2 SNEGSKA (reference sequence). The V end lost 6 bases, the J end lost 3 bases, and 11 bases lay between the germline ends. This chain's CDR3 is CSAQGPKETQYF. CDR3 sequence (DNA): TGCAGTGCGCAGGGTCCCAAAGAGACCCAGTACTTC.

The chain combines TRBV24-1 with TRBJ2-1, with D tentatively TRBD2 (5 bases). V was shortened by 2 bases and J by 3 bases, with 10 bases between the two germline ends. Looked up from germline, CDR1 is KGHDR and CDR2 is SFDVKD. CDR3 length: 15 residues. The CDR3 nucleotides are TGTGCCACCAGTGATTACGACGGAGGCTACAATGAGCAGTTCTTC. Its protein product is CATSDYDGGYNEQFF.

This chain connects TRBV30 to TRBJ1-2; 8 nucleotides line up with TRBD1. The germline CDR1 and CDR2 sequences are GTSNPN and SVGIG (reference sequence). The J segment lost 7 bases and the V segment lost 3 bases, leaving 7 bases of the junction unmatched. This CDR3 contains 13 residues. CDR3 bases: TGTGCCTGGAGCAGAGGACAGGGTGGTGGCTACACCTTC. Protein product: CAWSRGQGGGYTF. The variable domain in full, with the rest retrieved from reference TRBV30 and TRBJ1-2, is SQTIHQWPATLVQPVGSPLSLECTVEGTSNPNLYWYRQAAGRGLQLLFYSVGIGQISSEVPQNLSASRPQDRQFILSSKKLLLSDSGFYLCAWSRGQGGGYTFGSGTRLTVV.

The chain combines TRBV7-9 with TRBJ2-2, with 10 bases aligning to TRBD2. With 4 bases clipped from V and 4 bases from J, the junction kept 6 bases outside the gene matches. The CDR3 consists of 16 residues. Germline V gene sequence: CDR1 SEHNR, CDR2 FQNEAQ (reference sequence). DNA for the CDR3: TGTGCCAGCAGCTCAGAAAGCGGGAGGGCCACCGGGGAGCTGTTTTTT. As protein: CASSSESGRATGELFF.

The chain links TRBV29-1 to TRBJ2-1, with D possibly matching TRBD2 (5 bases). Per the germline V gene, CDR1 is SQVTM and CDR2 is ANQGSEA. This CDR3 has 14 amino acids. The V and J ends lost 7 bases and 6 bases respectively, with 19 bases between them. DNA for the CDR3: TGCAGCGGTGCCTGGGGTGGAGGATTCAATGAGCAGTTCTTC. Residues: CSGAWGGGFNEQFF.

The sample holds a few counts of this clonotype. The CDR3 DNA reads TGTGCCAGCAGCCTTTGGACAGGGAACTTTAACGGGGAGCTGTTTTTT. Translation: CASSLWTGNFNGELFF. V usage is TRBV3-1 and J usage is TRBJ2-2; 8 nucleotides line up with TRBD1. This CDR3 region has 16 residues. Looked up from germline, CDR1 is LGHDT and CDR2 is YNNKEL (reference sequence). V dropped 4 bases and J dropped 7; count of bases not matched to a gene: 11.

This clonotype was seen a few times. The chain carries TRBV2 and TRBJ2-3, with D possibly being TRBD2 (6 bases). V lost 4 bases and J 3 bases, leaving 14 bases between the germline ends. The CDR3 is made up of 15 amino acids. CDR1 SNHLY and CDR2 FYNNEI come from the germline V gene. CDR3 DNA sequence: TGTGCCAGCAGTGGGAGGGCAGGCCGAACAGATACGCAGTATTTT. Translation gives CASSGRAGRTDTQYF.

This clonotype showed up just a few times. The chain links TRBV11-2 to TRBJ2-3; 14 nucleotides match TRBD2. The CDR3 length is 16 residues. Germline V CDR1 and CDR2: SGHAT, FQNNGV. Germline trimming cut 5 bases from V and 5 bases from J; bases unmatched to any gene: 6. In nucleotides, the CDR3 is TGTGCCAGCAGCCCGCTGACTAGCGGGGGGGTAGATACGCAGTATTTT. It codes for CASSPLTSGGVDTQYF.

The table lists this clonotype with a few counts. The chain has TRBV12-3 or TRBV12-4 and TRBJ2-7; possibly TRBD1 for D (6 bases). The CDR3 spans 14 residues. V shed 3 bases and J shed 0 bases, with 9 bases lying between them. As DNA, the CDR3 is TGTGCCAGCAGTTTGGACAGCAACTCCTACGAGCAGTACTTC. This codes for CASSLDSNSYEQYF.